This T cell receptor (beta chain) was recorded in a study of CD8 T cells in Susac syndrome. An input of about 0.5 to 1 ug of RNA was subjected to reverse transcription using random hexamers. TCRdb processed the immunoSEQ multiplex PCR reads anew with MiXCR; each CDR3 protein has one entry. The sample has approximately 79,000 distinct CDR3 sequences, around 93% seen once. For this clonotype: Its antigen is not identified.

Study-wide results and caveats: That the number of individuals in its TCR sequencing and HLA analysis was relatively small was acknowledged by the study.

This CDR3 comprises 15 residues. The V end lost 5 bases, the J end lost 3 bases, and 13 bases lay between the germline ends. The germline V gene has CDR1 SEHNR and CDR2 FQNEAQ (reference sequence). This TCR was recovered from a human donor with Susac syndrome. This rearrangement joins TRBV7-9 to TRBJ1-4; D remains ambiguous. Sequencing was done on a sample of CD8+ T cells from PBMCs. The CDR3: CASSDRYRPNEKLFF. The CDR3 DNA reads as TGTGCCAGCAGCGACCGATACCGACCTAATGAAAAACTGTTTTTT.